Detailed here is one T cell receptor beta chain. No cognate antigen has been identified for it. No per-base quality is available; no much larger clone lies one base away. TCRbeta CDR3 regions were amplified from genomic DNA by means of the immunoSEQ Assay, a bias-controlled multiplex PCR. Processing in the source paper ran as follows. The number of nucleated cells in each sample was estimated from the amplification of reference gene primers within the assay. Sequence reads were collapsed and filtered to measure the absolute abundance of every unique TCRbeta CDR3 rearrangement. Productive Simpson clonality was computed per sample as the square root of Simpson's diversity index over productive rearrangements. What TCRdb holds here is the immuneACCESS table cut down to in-frame rearrangements. Part of the clones is not present; checked against another copy, under half of the missing clones reflect an unresolved V gene, and the others are unexplained. That table supplies the V and J calls and clone size; D and trimming were determined from the DNA. Here the sample has fewer than 200,000 clones; about 78% occur a single time. Of the sample, around 7.9% is held by the ten largest clones.

CDR1 MNHEY and CDR2 SMNVEV were looked up in the germline V gene (reference sequence). A distance of 15 bases separates the germline ends of V and J, which lose 4 bases and 0 bases respectively. The CDR3 spans 16 residues, from the cysteine through the phenylalanine. Solely the CDR3 DNA is kept, with 48 bases framed from the first base. The data were taken from a study of blood T cell repertoires in COVID-19 (dated by TCRdb to the early 2020s). Study-level background: The collaborator samples originated in the United States, Italy and Spain and spanned the acute and convalescent phases of COVID-19. The material from the prospective study consisted of cDNA or gDNA derived from T cells, B-cell-depleted T cells, or PBMCs. Subjects who had been exposed to COVID-19, were actively infected with it, or had recovered from it provided the deeply sampled blood TCRbeta repertoires that made up the dataset. The repertoires were made available in a free public database intended to serve as a resource for research on the immune response to SARS-CoV-2. Samples came from the ongoing ImmuneRACE study (first 160 participants) plus 1,254 subjects from 6 global collaborators. The sample metadata nearly always contained a de-identified subject ID, COVID-19 status, age in years and sex. Where available, HLA class I and class II types were taken from metadata supplied by the sample provider and were not determined by assay-based typing. Results and caveats for the whole study, not just this receptor: The amount of clinical and demographic metadata varied by source and participant and was provided uncurated.

Whole blood was collected in K2EDTA tubes by collaborating institutions according to the institutions' own protocols. Collaborator samples were shipped for TCRbeta analysis as frozen whole blood, isolated PBMCs, or DNA extracted from either sample type. The rearranged chain carries TRBV27 and TRBJ1-2; the D segment could be TRBD1, given 5 matching bases. The sequence was obtained from a woman aged 45 to 65 with active or convalescent COVID-19. The sample taken for sequencing was peripheral blood. CDR3 region: CASSSGRASSNYGYTF. The DNA sequence reads TGTGCCAGCAGTTCGGGCAGGGCTTCGTCTAACTATGGCTACACCTTC.